The 20 T cell receptor beta chains in this list originate from one sample, sequenced in a study of OX40 agonist ivuxolimab in advanced cancers. Profiling relied on immunoSEQ multiplex PCR, and the TCRdb table lists in-frame clones only, not all of them. The sample includes about 28,000 clones, about 77% seen only once; the top ten take around 10%. The material was CD4+ or CD8+ T cells sorted from blood, obtained in a trial of the OX40 agonist ivuxolimab. These receptors all come from an adult with an advanced solid tumor such as melanoma, head and neck, liver or kidney cancer.

This clone is medium-sized (0.01 to 0.1%) in the sample. The chain couples TRBV7-8 to TRBJ1-5; 8 bases match TRBD1. Trimming took 5 bases from V and 4 from J; bases not matched to a gene: 7. In germline, CDR1 is SGHVS, CDR2 FQNEAQ. The length of the CDR3 is 15 residues. Here the CDR3 reads CASSDGQGGNQPQHF. DNA for the CDR3: TGTGCCAGCAGCGACGGACAGGGCGGGAATCAGCCCCAGCATTTT.

V usage is TRBV6-5 and J usage is TRBJ1-6; no clear D gene. V was clipped by 2 bases and J by 0 bases, with 8 bases between them. The CDR3 is made up of 16 amino acids. Germline values: CDR1 MNHEY, CDR2 SVGAGI. This chain's CDR3 is CASSYRADSYNSPLHF. CDR3 sequence (DNA): TGTGCCAGCAGTTACAGAGCAGACTCCTATAATTCACCCCTCCACTTT.

The chain carries TRBV6-6 and TRBJ2-7; 9 nucleotides match TRBD1. The J segment lost 0 bases and the V segment lost 4 bases, leaving 4 bases of the junction unmatched. The CDR3 contains 15 residues. Germline CDR1 reads MNHNY; CDR2 reads SVGAGI (reference sequence). Here the CDR3 reads CASSFGQGSSYEQYF. The CDR3 DNA reads TGTGCCAGCAGTTTCGGACAGGGGAGCTCCTACGAGCAGTACTTC.

The V gene is TRBV5-6, the J gene TRBJ2-2; D remains unclear. Germline loops: CDR1 SGHDT, CDR2 YYEEEE. V lost 4 bases, J lost 6 bases, and 10 bases lay in between. This CDR3 is 13 amino acids long. The CDR3 DNA reads TGTGCCAGCAGCCAACTGAGGCCCGGGGAGCTGTTTTTT. Translated: CASSQLRPGELFF.

The chain uses TRBV4-3 and TRBJ1-1, with D perhaps matching TRBD1 (6 bases). Germline lookup yields CDR1 LGHNA and CDR2 YSLEER. V was clipped by 4 bases and J by 1 base, with 28 bases between them. CDR3 length equals 20 residues. The CDR3 loop reads CASSPGDTGGYRVRNTEAFF. The CDR3 DNA is TGCGCCAGCAGCCCAGGGGACACAGGTGGCTACAGGGTACGGAACACTGAAGCTTTCTTT.

This sequence joins TRBV6-5 and TRBJ2-7; D may be TRBD2 (5 bases). V gave up 6 bases and J gave up 5 bases, with 14 bases separating them. The germline V gene encodes CDR1 MNHEY and CDR2 SVGAGI. The CDR3 has 13 residues. CDR3 residues: CASRHPGSDEQYF. CDR3 nucleotides: TGTGCCAGCAGACATCCGGGGTCAGACGAGCAGTACTTC.

V usage is TRBV19 and J usage is TRBJ1-6, with TRBD1 matching 8 bases. The V gene end was trimmed by 4 bases and the J gene end by 0 bases; junction bases not matched to a gene: 8. The CDR3 sequence is 18 residues long. Germline CDR1 and CDR2: LNHDA and SQIVND (reference sequence). CDR3 loop: CASSRNRQGSSYNSPLHF. CDR3 nucleotides: TGTGCCAGTAGTAGAAATCGACAGGGGTCCTCCTATAATTCACCCCTCCACTTT.

The chain links TRBV6-6 to TRBJ2-1; 11 bases align to TRBD2. Germline V gene data show CDR1 as MNHNY and CDR2 as SVGAGI (reference sequence). CDR3 length: 14 amino acids. Trimming removed 5 bases from V and 8 bases from J; junction bases left unmatched: 5. The CDR3 protein is CASSIAGGHDEQFF. CDR3 in DNA: TGTGCCAGCAGTATAGCGGGGGGGCACGATGAGCAGTTCTTC.

This clone has a handful of counts. The chain joins TRBV4-3 to TRBJ1-2; D not resolved. CDR1 is LGHNA and CDR2 is YSLEER in the germline V gene. The CDR3 is 16 amino acids. V was trimmed by 0 bases and J by 6 bases, leaving 17 bases between them. The CDR3: CASSQEYSGLPDGYTF. In DNA form, the CDR3 reads TGCGCCAGCAGCCAAGAATATTCAGGACTGCCGGATGGCTACACCTTC.

The J gene is TRBJ2-6, the V gene TRBV5-1; the D is unclear. V was shortened by 3 bases and J by 0 bases, with 7 bases between the two germline ends. The CDR3 contains 15 residues. The germline V gene encodes CDR1 SGHRS and CDR2 YFSETQ. CDR3 amino acids: CASSSELSGANVLTF. As DNA, the CDR3 is TGCGCCAGCAGCTCAGAGCTCTCTGGGGCCAACGTCCTGACTTTC.

The rearrangement uses TRBV23-1 and TRBJ1-4; TRBD1 agrees at 7 bases. TRBV23-1 is noted as an ORF with a role that remains uncertain. After removal of 5 bases from V and 2 bases from J, the junction contained 5 bases not matched to a gene. This CDR3 has 15 residues. CDR3 bases: TGCGCCAGCAGTGAAGGACAGGAGACTAATGAAAAACTGTTTTTT. It encodes CASSEGQETNEKLFF.

The CDR3, as DNA: TGTGCCATCAGTGAGTCCTCGCCAGGGGAGGCCGGGGAGCTGTTTTTT. Residues: CAISESSPGEAGELFF. V and J are TRBV10-3 and TRBJ2-2, with D possibly called TRBD1 or TRBD2 (6 bases each). Looked up from germline, CDR1 is ENHRY and CDR2 is SYGVKD. The CDR3 extends over 16 amino acids. V was cut by 0 bases and J by 6 bases, with 14 bases left in between.

DNA for the CDR3: TGTGCCAGCAGCCCACATCGGACCCGGGATATCTGGGAGACCCAGTACTTC. Translating it yields CASSPHRTRDIWETQYF. This rearrangement joins TRBV9 to TRBJ2-5, with a weak D call TRBD2 (5 bases). The CDR3 length is 17 residues. The germline V gene encodes CDR1 SGDLS and CDR2 YYNGEE. V dropped 4 bases and J dropped 5 bases, with 24 bases sitting between them.

The rearrangement links TRBV9 to TRBJ2-1; 7 bases align to TRBD1. J was trimmed by 8 bases and V by 3 bases; bases with no gene match: 8. The CDR3 totals 14 residues. Germline V lookup: CDR1 SGDLS, CDR2 YYNGEE. DNA for the CDR3: TGTGCCAGCAGCGCTCGACAGGGTGTGGATGAGCAGTTCTTC. Protein product: CASSARQGVDEQFF. Full variable domain (outside the CDR3, taken from reference TRBV9 and TRBJ2-1): DSGVTQTPKHLITATGQRVTLRCSPRSGDLSVYWYQQSLDQGLQFLIQYYNGEERAKGNILERFSAQQFPDLHSELNLSSLELGDSALYFCASSARQGVDEQFFGPGTRLTVL.

The J gene is TRBJ2-5, the V gene TRBV5-1; D gene unclear. Trimming shortened V by 1 base and J by 2 bases, and 12 bases separated the two germline ends. Germline V CDR1 and CDR2: SGHRS, YFSETQ. The CDR3 loop spans 15 amino acids. The CDR3 spells CASSLSSRGQETQYF. CDR3 DNA sequence: TGCGCCAGCAGCTTGTCAAGTCGTGGACAAGAGACCCAGTACTTC.

This rearrangement joins TRBV9 to TRBJ2-5; a possible D gene is TRBD1 (5 bases). Trimming shortened V by 7 bases and J by 4 bases, and 17 bases separated the two germline ends. There are 14 residues in the CDR3. The germline V gene has CDR1 SGDLS and CDR2 YYNGEE. The CDR3 region is CASSRAGQTETQYF. In DNA form, the CDR3 reads TGTGCCAGCTCTAGGGCAGGGCAAACAGAGACCCAGTACTTC.

This clone qualifies as medium-sized. This chain joins TRBV19 and TRBJ1-1; possibly TRBD1 for D (6 bases). CDR3 length equals 16 residues. V lost 5 bases and J lost 1, with 17 bases in between. CDR1 is LNHDA and CDR2 is SQIVND in the germline V gene (reference sequence). The CDR3 region is CASSSAGAYGNTEAFF. CDR3 nucleotides: TGTGCCAGTAGTTCTGCAGGGGCGTATGGGAACACTGAAGCTTTCTTT.

This clone came up a few times. The genes are TRBV13 and TRBJ1-1; D gene ambiguous. The CDR3 contains 14 residues. Trimming took 4 bases from V and 4 from J, leaving 13 bases between them. CDR1 PRHDT and CDR2 FYEKMQ come from the germline V gene (reference sequence). The CDR3 coding sequence is TGTGCCAGCAGCTCCTCCCAGGAGGTCACTGAAGCTTTCTTT. It yields the protein CASSSSQEVTEAFF.

This chain links TRBV6-5 with TRBJ2-1, with 8 bases that match TRBD1. The CDR3 length is 14 residues. V gave up 5 bases and J gave up 8 bases; unmatched junction bases: 8. The germline V gene encodes CDR1 MNHEY and CDR2 SVGAGI. The CDR3 here is CASSEGQGGDEQFF. In nucleotides, the CDR3 is TGTGCCAGCAGTGAAGGACAGGGAGGCGATGAGCAGTTCTTC.

V gene TRBV19 combines with J gene TRBJ1-2; tentative D call: TRBD1 (5 bases). V was shortened by 10 bases and J by 8 bases, with 14 bases between the two germline ends. The CDR3 covers 11 residues. Germline lookup yields CDR1 LNHDA and CDR2 SQIVND (reference sequence). CDR3 bases: TGTGCCACGGCTGCAGGGCGCGGCTACACCTTC. Translation gives CATAAGRGYTF. Together with reference TRBV19 and TRBJ1-2, the CDR3 gives the full variable domain: DGGITQSPKYLFRKEGQNVTLSCEQNLNHDAMYWYRQDPGQGLRLIYYSQIVNDFQKGDIAEGYSVSREKKESFPLTVTSAQKNPTAFYLCATAAGRGYTFGSGTRLTVV.